These 29 T cell receptor beta chains were all obtained from the same sample, sequenced in a study of low-dose radiotherapy and immunotherapy resistance in tumors. Primers used for first-strand cDNA, a TRAV- and TRBV-specific set, covered both alpha and beta chains. The authors amplified TCRs for about 20 PCR cycles with a constant-region primer and a V-primer adapter. TCRdb reanalysed the reads using MiXCR and keeps one entry per CDR3 protein. The sample carries under 70,000 distinct CDR3 sequences, under 30% recorded once. The time point is: before trial treatment. The source was PBMCs, collected before treatment. These receptors were collected from a male donor with prostate cancer.

As regards this clonotype: No DNA is shown, since the ends of the CDR3 on it are uncertain; the CDR3 is the one TCRdb lists. This rearrangement joins TRBV5-1 to TRBJ2-2; TRBD1, the D gene given by the table, was not confirmed from the DNA. The CDR3 is 16 residues long, ends included. Germline values: CDR1 SGHRS, CDR2 YFSETQ. CDR3 residues: CASSPALASTGELFFF.

This clonotype showed up many times. This chain joins TRBV7-9 and TRBJ1-1, with TRBD1 identical over 8 bases. The V and J ends lost 2 bases and 1 base, in that order; junction bases with no gene match: 6. CDR3 size: 16 residues. CDR1 is SEHNR and CDR2 is FQNEAQ in the germline V gene (reference sequence). CDR3 loop: CASSLSTGGRNTEAFF. In nucleotides, the CDR3 is TGTGCCAGCAGCTTAAGCACAGGGGGAAGGAACACTGAAGCTTTCTTT.

This clonotype has a count of ten or more. The chain joins TRBV7-6 to TRBJ1-1; TRBD1 matches 9 bases. CDR1 and CDR2 (germline): SGHVS, FNYEAQ. The CDR3 is 15 amino acids. V trimming: 5 bases; J trimming: 1 base; junction bases outside the gene matches: 5. In DNA, the CDR3 is TGTGCCAGCAGCCAGGGACAGGGCCGGAACACTGAAGCTTTCTTT. Encoded protein: CASSQGQGRNTEAFF.

The table lists this clonotype with many counts. This chain links TRBV4-1 with TRBJ1-4; D might be TRBD1 (5 bases). The CDR3 consists of 16 residues. V was cut by 6 bases and J by 4 bases, with 18 bases left in between. Germline V lookup: CDR1 MGHRA, CDR2 YSYEKL. CDR3 in amino acids: CASRQTVVRDNEKLFF. In DNA, the CDR3 is TGCGCCAGCAGACAGACAGTCGTGCGGGATAATGAAAAACTGTTTTTT.

This clonotype showed up many times. V is TRBV28 and J is TRBJ2-1; maybe TRBD2 (7 bases). The CDR3 loop spans 14 amino acids. V shed 4 bases and J shed 4 bases, with 11 bases lying between them. In germline, CDR1 is MDHEN, CDR2 SYDVKM. CDR3 sequence reads: CASSWGGAYNEQFF. The CDR3 nucleotides read TGTGCCAGCAGTTGGGGGGGGGCTTACAATGAGCAGTTCTTC.

This clonotype was recorded many times. J is TRBJ1-2 and V is TRBV4-1; 7 nucleotides agree with TRBD1. V lost 4 bases, J lost 6 bases, and 14 bases stayed unmatched. Germline CDR1 MGHRA, CDR2 YSYEKL. The CDR3 is made up of 16 amino acids. The CDR3 nucleotides read TGCGCCAGCAGCCGAGCAGGGACAGCCTTACGGGATGGCTACACCTTC. This encodes CASSRAGTALRDGYTF.

The V call is TRBV5-1, the J call TRBJ2-7; TRBD2 matches 13 bases. After removal of 0 bases from V and 0 bases from J, the junction contained 0 bases not matched to a gene. There are 16 residues in the CDR3. Germline CDR1 and CDR2: SGHRS and YFSETQ. The CDR3 region is CASSLGTSGGSYEQYF. In nucleotides, the CDR3 is TGCGCCAGCAGCTTGGGGACTAGCGGGGGCTCCTACGAGCAGTACTTC.

This clonotype was found many times. The chain joins TRBV12-5 to TRBJ2-3, with D hard to call. Trimming pared 6 bases from V and 7 bases from J, leaving 11 bases between. This CDR3 is built from 12 residues. CDR1 and CDR2 (germline): LGHNT, FRNRAP. This CDR3 is CASGSEANTQYF. The CDR3 region has the DNA TGTGCTAGTGGCTCCGAGGCGAATACGCAGTATTTT.

Many counts were recorded for this clonotype. J is TRBJ1-5 and V is TRBV19; 8 bases match TRBD1. From germline, CDR1 is LNHDA and CDR2 SQIVND (reference sequence). V shed 5 bases and J 7 bases; nucleotides not matched to a gene: 10. This CDR3 region has 15 residues. In DNA form, the CDR3 reads TGTGCCAGTAGTGCCGACTCGACAGGGGTCCAGCCCCAGCATTTT. It yields the protein CASSADSTGVQPQHF.

This clonotype was counted ten times or more. V gene TRBV6-2 or TRBV6-3 combines with J gene TRBJ1-1, with D tentatively TRBD1 (5 bases). Per germline, CDR1 MNHEY and CDR2 SVGEGT. CDR3 length equals 14 residues. Trimming shortened V by 5 bases and J by 3 bases, and 13 bases separated the two germline ends. The CDR3 DNA sequence: TGTGCCAGCAGTGAATCAAGGGGCTACACTGAAGCTTTCTTT. Its translation: CASSESRGYTEAFF.

This clonotype was picked up many times. The chain joins TRBV11-2 to TRBJ2-7; 7 nucleotides align to TRBD2. Germline V gene lookup returns CDR1 SGHAT and CDR2 FQNNGV. The trim removed 1 base at V and 3 bases at J, leaving 6 bases unmatched. There are 15 residues in the CDR3. The CDR3 DNA is TGTGCCAGCAGCTTAGCGGTAGGGAGGGACTACGAGCAGTACTTC. Translating gives CASSLAVGRDYEQYF.

As for this clonotype: A far larger clone is only one base removed, so a read error is likely. This chain uses TRBV7-6 with TRBJ2-7; D is uncertain. Trimming left V 0 bases short and J 9 bases short, with 12 bases between. This CDR3 is built from 13 residues. CDR1 and CDR2 (germline): SGHVS, FNYEAQ. The chain's CDR3 is CASSLATARGQYF. Written as DNA, the CDR3 is TGTGCCAGCAGCTTAGCGACCGCCCGTGGGCAGTACTTC.

This clonotype has at least ten counts. The chain combines TRBV11-1 with TRBJ2-7; TRBD2 agrees at 14 bases. After removal of 3 bases from V and 2 bases from J, the junction contained 6 bases not matched to a gene. Germline CDR1 and CDR2: SGHAT and FQDESV (reference sequence). The CDR3 contains 17 residues. Here the CDR3 reads CASSFGTSGGRPYEQYF. DNA of the CDR3: TGTGCCAGCAGCTTCGGGACTAGCGGGGGCCGACCCTACGAGCAGTACTTC.

This clonotype appeared many times. V gene TRBV12-3 or TRBV12-4 combines with J gene TRBJ2-7; D may be TRBD2 (6 bases). This CDR3 contains 11 residues. The V and J ends lost 5 bases and 10 bases respectively, with 12 bases between them. The CDR3, as DNA: TGTGCCAGCAGTCAGTCCGGGAGACAGTACTTC. Its translation is CASSQSGRQYF.

At least ten counts were recorded for this clonotype. The CDR3, as DNA: TGTGCCAGTGTCCCGGGACAGGGAATGAATTCACCCCTCCACTTT. Its protein product is CASVPGQGMNSPLHF. This chain joins TRBV19 and TRBJ1-6, with TRBD1 matching 9 bases. CDR1 is LNHDA and CDR2 is SQIVND in the germline V gene (reference sequence). The V segment lost 8 bases and the J segment 7 bases; nucleotides outside the gene matches: 9. This CDR3 comprises 15 residues.

This clonotype has at least ten counts. The chain carries TRBV20-1 and TRBJ1-2; tentatively, D is TRBD1 (5 bases). The CDR3 has 13 amino acids. Germline-derived CDR1 and CDR2 are DFQATT and SNEGSKA (reference sequence). Trimming removed 5 bases at V and 4 bases at J, with 14 bases between. The CDR3 is CSALTGHVYGYTF. The DNA for the CDR3 is TGCAGTGCTCTTACCGGACACGTCTATGGCTACACCTTC.

This clonotype was counted at least ten times. The rearrangement joins TRBV9 to TRBJ2-3; 8 bases align to TRBD2. J lost 1 base, V lost 2 bases, and 9 bases had no gene match. The V gene's germline CDR1 is SGDLS and CDR2 YYNGEE. There are 17 residues in the CDR3. CDR3 amino acids: CASSVERERERTDTQYF. The CDR3 nucleotides read TGTGCCAGCAGCGTCGAACGAGAGCGGGAGCGCACAGATACGCAGTATTTT.

This clonotype appeared a few times. The chain carries TRBV11-2 and TRBJ2-1; 8 nucleotides align to TRBD2. The germline V gene encodes CDR1 SGHAT and CDR2 FQNNGV. Trimming took 4 bases from V and 7 from J; bases not matched to a gene: 9. The CDR3 contains 15 residues. The CDR3 nucleotides read TGTGCCAGCAGCTCTACTAGCGGCTCTTATAATGAGCAGTTCTTC. Residues: CASSSTSGSYNEQFF.

This clonotype was observed many times. This rearrangement joins TRBV7-6 to TRBJ2-3; D remains unclear. CDR1 is SGHVS, CDR2 FNYEAQ, per germline. Trimming removed 1 base at V and 0 bases at J, with 14 bases between. The CDR3 is 17 residues long. CDR3 sequence: CASSLGVARFSTDTQYF. The CDR3 DNA reads TGTGCCAGCAGCTTAGGAGTAGCTAGGTTTAGCACAGATACGCAGTATTTT.

Ten or more counts support this clonotype. The chain joins TRBV29-1 to TRBJ2-1; the match to TRBD2 covers 7 bases. Losses at the gene ends were 4 bases for V and 6 bases for J; bases not matched to a gene: 9. The V gene's germline CDR1 is SQVTM and CDR2 ANQGSEA. This CDR3 has 14 residues. CDR3 in amino acids: CSVVTGGSLNEQFF. CDR3 sequence (DNA): TGCAGCGTTGTGACTGGCGGGAGCCTCAATGAGCAGTTCTTC.

Ten or more counts support this clonotype. The chain couples TRBV12-3 or TRBV12-4 to TRBJ2-4, with TRBD2 as a possible D gene (6 bases). The CDR3 is made up of 16 amino acids. V was clipped by 1 base and J by 2 bases, with 12 bases between them. CDR3 region: CASSLGARGSKNIQYF. CDR3 in DNA: TGTGCCAGCAGTTTAGGGGCCCGGGGGTCCAAAAACATTCAGTACTTC.

The V gene is TRBV4-1, the J gene TRBJ2-4, with D tentatively TRBD1 (7 bases). This CDR3 has 18 amino acids. Trimming removed 1 base at V and 3 bases at J, with 19 bases between. Germline lookup yields CDR1 MGHRA and CDR2 YSYEKL. CDR3 nucleotides: TGCGCCAGCAGCCAAGGGGCACAGGGGAGGAAGGGCAAAAACATTCAGTACTTC. This encodes CASSQGAQGRKGKNIQYF.

This clonotype was recorded at least ten times. The chain joins TRBV20-1 to TRBJ1-6, with D uncertain. Germline loops: CDR1 DFQATT, CDR2 SNEGSKA (reference sequence). The length of the CDR3 is 14 residues. The germline V and J ends were trimmed by 4 bases and 9 bases, with 16 bases remaining between them. CDR3 sequence reads: CSAIHTTDSSPLHF. For the CDR3, the DNA is TGCAGTGCTATCCACACTACAGATTCTTCACCCCTCCACTTT.

The rearrangement uses TRBV9 and TRBJ2-7; 9 bases fit TRBD1. This CDR3 has 15 residues. Germline trimming cut 0 bases from V and 2 bases from J; bases unmatched to any gene: 3. Germline CDR1 is SGDLS and CDR2 is YYNGEE. The CDR3 is CASSVEQGATYEQYF. The CDR3 DNA reads TGTGCCAGCAGCGTAGAACAGGGGGCAACCTACGAGCAGTACTTC.

In its sample, this clonotype was seen many times. The CDR3 coding sequence is TGTGCCAGCAGTTTAGGCTGGGCAGGGGTGTGGTATGGCTACACCTTC. Its translation is CASSLGWAGVWYGYTF. The V call is TRBV12-3 or TRBV12-4, the J call TRBJ1-2; the D gene is possibly TRBD1 (6 bases). V lost 1 base, J lost 5 bases, and 17 bases lay in between. The CDR3 consists of 16 residues.

This clonotype was counted ten times or more. V usage is TRBV5-1 and J usage is TRBJ1-1; D is unclear. The ends were cut back, 0 bases at V and 5 bases at J, with 11 bases in the middle. Germline CDR1 is SGHRS and CDR2 is YFSETQ. The CDR3 has 14 amino acids. CDR3 sequence (DNA): TGCGCCAGCAGCTTGGATGGGGTGAGGACTGAAGCTTTCTTT. Protein product: CASSLDGVRTEAFF.

This chain links TRBV6-1 with TRBJ2-3; D is unclear. The germline V gene encodes CDR1 MNHNS and CDR2 SASEGT. Trimming pared 5 bases from V and 6 bases from J, leaving 12 bases between. The CDR3 sequence is 13 residues long. The CDR3 nucleotides read TGTGCCAGCAGTACCCTTAATCGTGATACGCAGTATTTT. This sequence encodes CASSTLNRDTQYF.

Regarding this clonotype: This likely traces to a read error, being one base from a far larger clone. CDR3 residues: CASSVISEAYNEQFF. The CDR3 coding sequence is TGTGCCAGCAGCGTGATTAGCGAAGCCTACAATGAGCAGTTCTTC. The genes are TRBV13 and TRBJ2-1, with TRBD2 as a possible D gene (5 bases). The CDR3 is 15 residues long. Germline V CDR1 and CDR2: PRHDT, FYEKMQ (reference sequence). The V and J ends lost 5 bases and 2 bases respectively, with 13 bases between them.

This chain joins TRBV21-1 and TRBJ2-7. TRBV21-1 represents a pseudogene. This CDR3 spans 15 amino acids. Here the CDR3 reads CASSWAGQPGDEQYF. The CDR3 region has the DNA TGTGCCAGCAGCTGGGCAGGCCAGCCTGGTGACGAGCAGTACTTC.